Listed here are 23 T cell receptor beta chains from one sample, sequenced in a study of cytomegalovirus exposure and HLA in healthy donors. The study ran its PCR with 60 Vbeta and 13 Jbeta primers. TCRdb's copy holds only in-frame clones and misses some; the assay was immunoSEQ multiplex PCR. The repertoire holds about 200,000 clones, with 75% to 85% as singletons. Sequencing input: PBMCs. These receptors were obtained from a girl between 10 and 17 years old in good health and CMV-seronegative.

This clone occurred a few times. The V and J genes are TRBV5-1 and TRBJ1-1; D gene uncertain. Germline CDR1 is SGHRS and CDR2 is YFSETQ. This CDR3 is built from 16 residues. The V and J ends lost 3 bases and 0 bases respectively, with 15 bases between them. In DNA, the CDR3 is TGCGCCAGCAGCTCGGGTACGACTGAGATGAACACTGAAGCTTTCTTT. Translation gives CASSSGTTEMNTEAFF.

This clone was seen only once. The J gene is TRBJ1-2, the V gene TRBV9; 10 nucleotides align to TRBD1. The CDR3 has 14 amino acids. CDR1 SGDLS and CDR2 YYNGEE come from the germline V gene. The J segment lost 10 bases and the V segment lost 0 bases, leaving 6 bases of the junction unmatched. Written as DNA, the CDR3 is TGTGCCAGCAGCGTAGAAGTGACAGGGGGCGTCTACACCTTC. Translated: CASSVEVTGGVYTF.

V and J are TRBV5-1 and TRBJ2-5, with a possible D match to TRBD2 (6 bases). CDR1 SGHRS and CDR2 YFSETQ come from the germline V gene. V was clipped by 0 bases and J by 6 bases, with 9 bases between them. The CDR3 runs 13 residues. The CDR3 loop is CASSLGREKTQYF. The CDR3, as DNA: TGCGCCAGCAGCTTGGGGAGGGAGAAGACCCAGTACTTC. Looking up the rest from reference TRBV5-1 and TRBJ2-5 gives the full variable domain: KAGVTQTPRYLIKTRGQQVTLSCSPISGHRSVSWYQQTPGQGLQFLFEYFSETQRNKGNFPGRFSGRQFSNSRSEMNVSTLELGDSALYLCASSLGREKTQYFGPGTRLLVL.

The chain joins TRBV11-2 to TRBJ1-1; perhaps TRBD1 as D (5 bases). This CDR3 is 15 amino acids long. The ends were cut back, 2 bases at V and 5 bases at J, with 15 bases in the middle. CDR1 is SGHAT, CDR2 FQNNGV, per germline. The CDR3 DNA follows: TGTGCCAGCAGCTTATCTCGGAAATCAGGGACTGAAGCTTTCTTT. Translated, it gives CASSLSRKSGTEAFF.

CDR3 loop: CASSLASEDKETQYF. DNA of the CDR3: TGTGCCAGCAGTTTAGCCAGCGAGGATAAAGAGACCCAGTACTTC. The chain is built from TRBV28 and TRBJ2-5; D gene uncertain. Per germline, CDR1 MDHEN and CDR2 SYDVKM. CDR3 size: 15 residues. V gave up 2 bases and J gave up 3 bases, with 13 bases separating them. Full variable domain (rest looked up from reference TRBV28 and TRBJ2-5): DVKVTQSSRYLVKRTGEKVFLECVQDMDHENMFWYRQDPGLGLRLIYFSYDVKMKEKGDIPEGYSVSREKKERFSLILESASTNQTSMYLCASSLASEDKETQYFGPGTRLLVL.

The DNA of the CDR3 is TGCAGCGTTGTTTGGTACTACTACACAGATACGCAGTATTTT. This translates into CSVVWYYYTDTQYF. V usage is TRBV29-1 and J usage is TRBJ2-3; D remains unclear. Germline CDR1 is SQVTM and CDR2 is ANQGSEA. V was pared by 4 bases and J by 2 bases, with 13 bases between. The CDR3 has 14 amino acids.

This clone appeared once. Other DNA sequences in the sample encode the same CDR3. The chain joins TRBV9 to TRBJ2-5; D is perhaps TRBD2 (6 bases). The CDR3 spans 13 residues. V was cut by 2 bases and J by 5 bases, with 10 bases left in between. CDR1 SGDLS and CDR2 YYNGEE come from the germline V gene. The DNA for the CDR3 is TGTGCCAGCAGCGTCAGTGGGGGGGAGACCCAGTACTTC. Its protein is CASSVSGGETQYF.

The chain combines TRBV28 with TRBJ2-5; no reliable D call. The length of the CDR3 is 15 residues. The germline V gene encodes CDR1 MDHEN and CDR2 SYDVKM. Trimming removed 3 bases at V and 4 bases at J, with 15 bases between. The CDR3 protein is CASSFPAGTGETQYF. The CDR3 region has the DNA TGTGCCAGCAGTTTCCCGGCAGGTACTGGAGAGACCCAGTACTTC.

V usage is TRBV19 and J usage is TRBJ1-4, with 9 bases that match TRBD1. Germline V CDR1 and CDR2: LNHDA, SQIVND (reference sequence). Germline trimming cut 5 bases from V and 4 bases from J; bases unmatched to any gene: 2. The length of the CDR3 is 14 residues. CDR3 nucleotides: TGTGCCAGTAGTCGGGACAGGGTTAATGAAAAACTGTTTTTT. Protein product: CASSRDRVNEKLFF.

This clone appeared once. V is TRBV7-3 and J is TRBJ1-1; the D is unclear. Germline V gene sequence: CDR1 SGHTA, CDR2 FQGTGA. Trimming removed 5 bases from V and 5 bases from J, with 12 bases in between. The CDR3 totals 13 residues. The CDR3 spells CASSPQRETEAFF. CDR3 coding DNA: TGTGCCAGCAGCCCACAAAGGGAGACTGAAGCTTTCTTT. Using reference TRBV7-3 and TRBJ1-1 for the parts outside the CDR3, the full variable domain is GAGVSQTPSNKVTEKGKYVELRCDPISGHTALYWYRQSLGQGPEFLIYFQGTGAADDSGLPNDRFFAVRPEGSVSTLKIQRTERGDSAVYLCASSPQRETEAFFGQGTRLTVV.

The CDR3: CSVRQPNTEAFF. The CDR3 nucleotides are TGCAGCGTCCGACAGCCGAACACTGAAGCTTTCTTT. This chain uses TRBV29-1 with TRBJ1-1, with D possibly being TRBD1 (5 bases). Germline V gene lookup returns CDR1 SQVTM and CDR2 ANQGSEA. The V end was cut by 6 bases, the J end by 1 base, with 9 bases between. The CDR3 length is 12 residues.

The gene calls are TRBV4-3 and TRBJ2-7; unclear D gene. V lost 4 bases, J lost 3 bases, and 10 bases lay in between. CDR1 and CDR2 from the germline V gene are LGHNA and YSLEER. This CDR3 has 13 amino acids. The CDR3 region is CASSLDIFYEQYF. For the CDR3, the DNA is TGCGCCAGCAGCCTCGACATTTTCTACGAGCAGTACTTC.

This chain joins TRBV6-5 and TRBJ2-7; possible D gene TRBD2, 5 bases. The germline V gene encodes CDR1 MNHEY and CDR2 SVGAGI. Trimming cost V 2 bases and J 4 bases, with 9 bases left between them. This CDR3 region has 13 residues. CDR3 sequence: CASSYRGSYEQYF. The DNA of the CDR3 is TGTGCCAGCAGTTACCGAGGGTCTTACGAGCAGTACTTC.

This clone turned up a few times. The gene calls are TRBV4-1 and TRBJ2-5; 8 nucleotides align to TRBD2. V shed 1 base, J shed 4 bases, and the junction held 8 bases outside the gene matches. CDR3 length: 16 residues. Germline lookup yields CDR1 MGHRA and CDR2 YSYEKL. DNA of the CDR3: TGCGCCAGCAGCCAAGGGCGTACGGGGGGGCGAGAGACCCAGTACTTC. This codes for CASSQGRTGGRETQYF.

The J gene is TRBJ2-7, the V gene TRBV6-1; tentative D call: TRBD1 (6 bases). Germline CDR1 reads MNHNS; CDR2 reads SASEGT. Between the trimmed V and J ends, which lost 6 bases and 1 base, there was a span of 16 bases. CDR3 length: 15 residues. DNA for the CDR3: TGTGCCAGCAGGTCCTGGGCAGGGGATTCCTACGAGCAGTACTTC. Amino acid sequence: CASRSWAGDSYEQYF.

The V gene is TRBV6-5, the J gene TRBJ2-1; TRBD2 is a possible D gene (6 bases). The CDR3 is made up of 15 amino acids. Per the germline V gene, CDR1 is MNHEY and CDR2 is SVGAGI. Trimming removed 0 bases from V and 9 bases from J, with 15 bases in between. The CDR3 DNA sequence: TGTGCCAGCAGTTACTCGAGCGGGTTCCGGCGTGAGCAGTTCTTC. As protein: CASSYSSGFRREQFF.

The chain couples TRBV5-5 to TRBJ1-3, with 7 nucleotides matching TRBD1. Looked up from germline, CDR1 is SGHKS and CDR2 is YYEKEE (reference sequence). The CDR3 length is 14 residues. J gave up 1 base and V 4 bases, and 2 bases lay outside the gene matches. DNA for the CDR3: TGTGCCAGCAGCCGACAGGGATCTGGAAACACCATATATTTT. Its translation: CASSRQGSGNTIYF.

As DNA, the CDR3 is TGTGCCAGCAGCAAGAGCGGAGGCTACTACGAGCAGTACTTC. The encoded protein is CASSKSGGYYEQYF. This sequence joins TRBV27 and TRBJ2-7; tentative D call: TRBD2 (5 bases). Trimming cost V 6 bases and J 3 bases, with 15 bases left between them. Germline lookup yields CDR1 MNHEY and CDR2 SMNVEV (reference sequence). This CDR3 has 14 amino acids.

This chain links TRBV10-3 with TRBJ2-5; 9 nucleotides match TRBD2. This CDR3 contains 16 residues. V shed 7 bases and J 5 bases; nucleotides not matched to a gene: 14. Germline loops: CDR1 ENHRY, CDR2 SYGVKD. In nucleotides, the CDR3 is TGTGCCATCACCACGGGCGCGGGAGGGCCGGGGGAGACCCAGTACTTC. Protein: CAITTGAGGPGETQYF.

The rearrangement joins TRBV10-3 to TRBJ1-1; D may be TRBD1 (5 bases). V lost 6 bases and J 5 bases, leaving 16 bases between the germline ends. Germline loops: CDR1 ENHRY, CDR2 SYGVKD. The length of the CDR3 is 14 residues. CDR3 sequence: CAIRRDEGGTEAFF. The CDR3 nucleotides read TGTGCCATCAGGCGGGACGAGGGTGGAACTGAAGCTTTCTTT.

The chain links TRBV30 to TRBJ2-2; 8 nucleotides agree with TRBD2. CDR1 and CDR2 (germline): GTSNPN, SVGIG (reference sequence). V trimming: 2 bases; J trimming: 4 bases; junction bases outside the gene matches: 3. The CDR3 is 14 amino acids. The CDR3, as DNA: TGTGCCTGGAGTTCGGGGGGGGTCACCGGGGAGCTGTTTTTT. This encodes CAWSSGGVTGELFF.

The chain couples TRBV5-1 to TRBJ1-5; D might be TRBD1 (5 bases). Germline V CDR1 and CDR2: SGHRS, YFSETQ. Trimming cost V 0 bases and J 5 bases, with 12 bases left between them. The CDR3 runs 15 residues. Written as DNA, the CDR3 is TGCGCCAGCAGCTTGGCGGGGGGGGAGTATCAGCCCCAGCATTTT. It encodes CASSLAGGEYQPQHF.

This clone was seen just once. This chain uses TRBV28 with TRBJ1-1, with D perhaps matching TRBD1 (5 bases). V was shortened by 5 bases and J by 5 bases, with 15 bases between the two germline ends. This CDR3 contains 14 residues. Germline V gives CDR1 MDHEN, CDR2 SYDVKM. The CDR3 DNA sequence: TGTGCCAGCAGTCCGCAGGGTGCGAGGACTGAAGCTTTCTTT. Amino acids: CASSPQGARTEAFF. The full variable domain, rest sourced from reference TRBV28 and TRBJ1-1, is DVKVTQSSRYLVKRTGEKVFLECVQDMDHENMFWYRQDPGLGLRLIYFSYDVKMKEKGDIPEGYSVSREKKERFSLILESASTNQTSMYLCASSPQGARTEAFFGQGTRLTVV.